The source of this T cell receptor (beta chain) is a study of T-cell reconstitution after alpha-beta-depleted transplantation in children. Unique molecular identifiers tagged the TCRbeta library. TCRdb re-called the PCR reads through MiXCR, storing one row per CDR3 protein. The data hold roughly 400,000 distinct CDR3 sequences, with around 21% observed a single time. This clonotype came up many times. Sequenced material: PBMCs from the stem cell graft donor, taken from the stem cell graft. The clonotype comes from a human donor who donated a stem cell graft to a child with acute myeloid leukemia.

Written as DNA, the CDR3 is TGCAGTGCTAGAGAGCCTCTAAGGGGGTACGAGCAGTACTTC. This sequence encodes CSAREPLRGYEQYF. The chain joins TRBV20-1 to TRBJ2-7; D perhaps matches TRBD1 (6 bases). Per germline, CDR1 DFQATT and CDR2 SNEGSKA (reference sequence). Trimming left V 0 bases short and J 4 bases short, with 13 bases between. This CDR3 is built from 14 residues.